This T cell receptor (beta chain) was found in a study of T cell repertoires in cytomegalovirus infection (dated by TCRdb to the late 2010s). At the level of the whole study: The peptide stimulations were aimed at well-studied HLA-B-restricted epitopes as well as recently identified HLA-C-restricted CMV epitopes, whose presentation resists viral immunomodulation. The HLA type of each donor mattered for the analysis, because public TCR beta signatures pointed to carriage of CMV infection along with the matching HLA type. General study outcomes and caveats: In the ex vivo response, HLA-C-restricted CMV-specific TCR beta clonotypes were dominant, and in two of eight donors the single most frequent clonotype came from this HLA-C-restricted group. In both this cohort and an independent cohort of approximately 350 donors, the cumulative frequency of public TCR beta family members distinguished carriers of CMV infection plus the relevant HLA type.

In regard to this clonotype: Its antigen is not yet known. No clone much larger than this one lies a single base away; base qualities are absent.

The label giving this sample's treatment or condition can be read as: in vitro stimulation with specific CMV peptide epitopes to enrich CMV-specific T cells. In the germline V gene, CDR1 corresponds to SGHVT and CDR2 to SQSDAQ. Trimming takes 5 bases off V and 6 bases off J; junction bases not matched to a gene: 7. The CDR3 sequence holds 16 residues, the cysteine and phenylalanine included. Kept here is only the CDR3 DNA, which spans 48 bases and is read in frame from base 1. This sample was sequenced with an Illumina HiSeq 1500. TCRdb passed the public sequencing reads through fastp at Q25 and MiXCR, retaining productive beta sequences. Duplicate CDR3 protein sequences are folded into a single record with the most common DNA and genes. For this sample there are roughly 200,000 distinct CDR3 sequences; 30% to 45% appear just once. Approximately 60% of the sample belongs to the ten largest clones.

The chain employs TRBV7-4 and TRBJ2-1; 13 bases in between match TRBD2. Sample: CD8+ T cells from cultured PBMCs, taken from culture after CMV antigen stimulation. The source is a human donor in good health (CMV status not recorded). Some clones in this sample may be carry-over from other donors' samples. Here the CDR3 is given as CASSPITSGRANEQFF. The DNA sequence reads TGTGCCAGCAGCCCAATAACTAGCGGGAGGGCCAATGAGCAGTTCTTC.